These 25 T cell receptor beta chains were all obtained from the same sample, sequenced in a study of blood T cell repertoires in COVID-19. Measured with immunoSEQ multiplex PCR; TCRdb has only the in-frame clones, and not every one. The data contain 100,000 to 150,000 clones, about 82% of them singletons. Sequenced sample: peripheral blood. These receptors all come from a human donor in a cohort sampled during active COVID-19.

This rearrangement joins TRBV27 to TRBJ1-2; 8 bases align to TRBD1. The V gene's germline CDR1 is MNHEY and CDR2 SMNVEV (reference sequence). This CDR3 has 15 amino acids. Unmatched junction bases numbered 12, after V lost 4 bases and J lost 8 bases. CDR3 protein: CASSSPGQDRGGYTF. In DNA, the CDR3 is TGTGCCAGCAGTTCACCGGGACAGGACCGAGGAGGCTACACCTTC.

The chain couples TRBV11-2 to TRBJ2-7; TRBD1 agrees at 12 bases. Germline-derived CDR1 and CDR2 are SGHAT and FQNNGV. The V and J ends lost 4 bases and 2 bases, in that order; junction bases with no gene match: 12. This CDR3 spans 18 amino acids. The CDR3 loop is CASSSIRSGTGGTYEQYF. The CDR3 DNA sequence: TGTGCCAGCAGCTCTATAAGGAGTGGGACAGGGGGCACCTACGAGCAGTACTTC.

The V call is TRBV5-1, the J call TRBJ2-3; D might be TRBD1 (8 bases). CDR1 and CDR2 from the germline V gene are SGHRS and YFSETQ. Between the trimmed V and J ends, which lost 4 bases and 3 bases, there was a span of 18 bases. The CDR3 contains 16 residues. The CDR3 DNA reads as TGCGCCAGCAGCCGCCGACAGGGGAGGGGGACAGATACGCAGTATTTT. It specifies CASSRRQGRGTDTQYF.

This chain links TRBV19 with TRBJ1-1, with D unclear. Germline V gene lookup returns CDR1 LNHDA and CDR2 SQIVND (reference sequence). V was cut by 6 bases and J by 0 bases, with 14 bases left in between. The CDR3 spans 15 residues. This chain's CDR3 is CASRAASTMNTEAFF. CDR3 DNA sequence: TGTGCCAGTAGGGCGGCCTCAACAATGAACACTGAAGCTTTCTTT.

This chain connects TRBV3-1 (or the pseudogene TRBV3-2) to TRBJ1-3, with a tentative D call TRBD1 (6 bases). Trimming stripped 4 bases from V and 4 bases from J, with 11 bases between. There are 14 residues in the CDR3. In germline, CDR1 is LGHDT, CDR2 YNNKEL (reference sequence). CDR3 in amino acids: CASSRHGQGNTIYF. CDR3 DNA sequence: TGTGCCAGCAGCCGCCACGGACAGGGAAACACCATATATTTT.

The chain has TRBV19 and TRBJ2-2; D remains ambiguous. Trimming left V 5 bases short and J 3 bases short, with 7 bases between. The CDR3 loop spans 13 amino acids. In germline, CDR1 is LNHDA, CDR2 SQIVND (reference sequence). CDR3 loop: CASSVTYTGELFF. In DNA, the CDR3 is TGTGCCAGTAGTGTGACTTACACCGGGGAGCTGTTTTTT.

The CDR3: CASSGRTGAGDTQYF. CDR3 bases: TGTGCCAGCAGTGGACGGACAGGGGCTGGGGATACGCAGTATTTT. This chain connects TRBV2 to TRBJ2-3; 9 nucleotides align to TRBD1. This CDR3 has 15 residues. CDR1 and CDR2 (germline): SNHLY, FYNNEI. Germline trimming cut 4 bases from V and 6 bases from J; bases unmatched to any gene: 8.

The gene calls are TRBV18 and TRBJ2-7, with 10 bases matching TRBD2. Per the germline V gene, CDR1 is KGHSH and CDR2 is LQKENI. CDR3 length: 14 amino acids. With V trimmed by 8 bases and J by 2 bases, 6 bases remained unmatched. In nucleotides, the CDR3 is TGTGCCAGCAGGTCAGCGGGAGGGCCCTACGAGCAGTACTTC. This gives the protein CASRSAGGPYEQYF. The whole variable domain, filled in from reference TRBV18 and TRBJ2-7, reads NAGVMQNPRHLVRRRGQEARLRCSPMKGHSHVYWYRQLPEEGLKFMVYLQKENIIDESGMPKERFSAEFPKEGPSILRIQQVVRGDSAAYFCASRSAGGPYEQYFGPGTRLTVT.

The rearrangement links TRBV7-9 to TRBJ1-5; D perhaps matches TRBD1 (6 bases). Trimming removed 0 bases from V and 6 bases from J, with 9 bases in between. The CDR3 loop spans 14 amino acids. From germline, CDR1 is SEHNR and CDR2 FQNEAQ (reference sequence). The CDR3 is CASSLAGGGQPQHF. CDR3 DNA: TGTGCCAGCAGCTTAGCGGGAGGGGGTCAGCCCCAGCATTTT.

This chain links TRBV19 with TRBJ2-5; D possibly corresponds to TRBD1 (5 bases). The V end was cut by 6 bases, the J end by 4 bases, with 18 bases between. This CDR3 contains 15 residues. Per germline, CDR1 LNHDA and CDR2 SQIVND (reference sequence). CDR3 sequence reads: CASRPTEVNLETQYF. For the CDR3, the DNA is TGTGCCAGTAGACCGACAGAAGTAAACCTAGAGACCCAGTACTTC.

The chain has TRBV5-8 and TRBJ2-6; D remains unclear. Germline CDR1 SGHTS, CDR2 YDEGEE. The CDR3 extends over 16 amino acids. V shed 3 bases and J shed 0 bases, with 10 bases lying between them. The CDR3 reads CASSSHILSGANVLTF. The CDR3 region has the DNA TGTGCCAGCAGCTCCCACATTCTCTCTGGGGCCAACGTCCTGACTTTC. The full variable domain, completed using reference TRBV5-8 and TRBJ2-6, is EAGVTQSPTHLIKTRGQQATLRCSPISGHTSVYWYQQALGLGLQFLLWYDEGEERNRGNFPPRFSGRQFPNYSSELNVNALELEDSALYLCASSSHILSGANVLTFGAGSRLTVL.

Here the CDR3 reads CASSIVGAGTRGNQPQHF. The CDR3 DNA follows: TGTGCCAGTAGTATAGTGGGGGCAGGGACGAGGGGCAATCAGCCCCAGCATTTT. The chain joins TRBV19 to TRBJ1-5, with a tentative D call TRBD1 (6 bases). Germline CDR1 and CDR2: LNHDA and SQIVND (reference sequence). Trimming took off 1 base at V and 2 bases at J, with 18 bases between the two ends. The CDR3 runs to 18 residues.

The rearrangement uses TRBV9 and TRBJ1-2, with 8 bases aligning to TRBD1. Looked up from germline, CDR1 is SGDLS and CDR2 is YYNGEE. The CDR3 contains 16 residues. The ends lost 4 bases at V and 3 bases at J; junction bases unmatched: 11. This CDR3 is CASSTQPGGEDYGYTF. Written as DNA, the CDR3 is TGTGCCAGCAGCACCCAACCAGGGGGCGAGGACTATGGCTACACCTTC.

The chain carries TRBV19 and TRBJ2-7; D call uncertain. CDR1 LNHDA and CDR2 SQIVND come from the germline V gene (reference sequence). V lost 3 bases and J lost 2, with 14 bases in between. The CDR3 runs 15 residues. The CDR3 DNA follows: TGTGCCAGTAGTATCTGGGCAGGCCGAGCCTACGAGCAGTACTTC. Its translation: CASSIWAGRAYEQYF.

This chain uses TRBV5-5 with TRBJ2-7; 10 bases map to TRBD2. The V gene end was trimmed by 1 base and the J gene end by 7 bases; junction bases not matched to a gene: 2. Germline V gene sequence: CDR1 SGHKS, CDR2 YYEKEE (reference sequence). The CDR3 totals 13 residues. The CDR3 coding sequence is TGTGCCAGCAGCTTGCCGACTAGCGGGGAGCAGTACTTC. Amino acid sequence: CASSLPTSGEQYF.

The CDR3 loop is CASSVVEGAGHGYTF. The CDR3 nucleotides read TGTGCCAGCAGCGTAGTGGAGGGGGCAGGTCATGGCTACACCTTC. The V and J genes are TRBV9 and TRBJ1-2; 7 bases are a match to TRBD1. CDR1 SGDLS and CDR2 YYNGEE come from the germline V gene. CDR3 length: 15 residues. The J segment lost 6 bases and the V segment lost 0 bases, leaving 8 bases of the junction unmatched. Full variable domain (remainder filled in from reference TRBV9 and TRBJ1-2): DSGVTQTPKHLITATGQRVTLRCSPRSGDLSVYWYQQSLDQGLQFLIQYYNGEERAKGNILERFSAQQFPDLHSELNLSSLELGDSALYFCASSVVEGAGHGYTFGSGTRLTVV.

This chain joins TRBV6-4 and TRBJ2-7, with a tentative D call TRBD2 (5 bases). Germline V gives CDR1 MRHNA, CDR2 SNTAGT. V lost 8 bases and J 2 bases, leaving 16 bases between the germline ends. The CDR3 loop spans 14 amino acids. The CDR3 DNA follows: TGTGCCAGCCCAGCGGAGTCGTGGCCCTACGAGCAGTACTTC. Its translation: CASPAESWPYEQYF.

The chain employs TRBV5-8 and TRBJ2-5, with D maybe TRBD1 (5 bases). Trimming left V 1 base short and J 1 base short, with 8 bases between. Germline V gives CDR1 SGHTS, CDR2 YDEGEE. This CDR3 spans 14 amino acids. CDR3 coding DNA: TGTGCCAGCAGCTTGTACAGGTTCCAAGAGACCCAGTACTTC. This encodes CASSLYRFQETQYF.

The CDR3 sequence: CASSRTSSYEQYF. The DNA for the CDR3 is TGTGCCAGCAGCCGGACAAGCTCCTACGAGCAGTACTTC. V gene TRBV6-5 combines with J gene TRBJ2-7, with D possibly TRBD1 on 5 matching bases. The CDR3 loop spans 13 amino acids. Germline assignment: CDR1 MNHEY and CDR2 SVGAGI. Trimming took off 6 bases at V and 0 bases at J, with 9 bases between the two ends.

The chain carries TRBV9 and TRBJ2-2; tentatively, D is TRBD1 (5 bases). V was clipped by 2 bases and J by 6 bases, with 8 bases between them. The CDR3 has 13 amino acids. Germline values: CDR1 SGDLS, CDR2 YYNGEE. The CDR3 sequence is CASSVRGSGELFF. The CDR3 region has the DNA TGTGCCAGCAGCGTTAGGGGTTCCGGGGAGCTGTTTTTT. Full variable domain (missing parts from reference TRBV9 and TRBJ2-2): DSGVTQTPKHLITATGQRVTLRCSPRSGDLSVYWYQQSLDQGLQFLIQYYNGEERAKGNILERFSAQQFPDLHSELNLSSLELGDSALYFCASSVRGSGELFFGEGSRLTVL.

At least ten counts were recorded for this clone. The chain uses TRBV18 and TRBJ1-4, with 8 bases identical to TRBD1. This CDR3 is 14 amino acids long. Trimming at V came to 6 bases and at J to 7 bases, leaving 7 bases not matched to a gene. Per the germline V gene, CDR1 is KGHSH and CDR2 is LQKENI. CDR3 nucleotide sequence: TGTGCCAGCTCTCCGGACAGGGCCAGTGAAAAACTGTTTTTT. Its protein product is CASSPDRASEKLFF.

DNA of the CDR3: TGTGCCAGCAGCAAATGGGCGTGCGACAGGGTGGGAGATACGCAGTATTTT. Translating gives CASSKWACDRVGDTQYF. This chain links TRBV21-1 with TRBJ2-3; TRBD1, the table's D call, lacks a check against the DNA. TRBV21-1 is designated a pseudogene. The CDR3 is made up of 17 amino acids.

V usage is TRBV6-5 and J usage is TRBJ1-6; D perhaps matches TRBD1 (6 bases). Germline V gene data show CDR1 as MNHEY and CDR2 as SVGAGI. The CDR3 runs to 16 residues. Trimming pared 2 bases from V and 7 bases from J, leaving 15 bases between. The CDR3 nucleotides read TGTGCCAGCAGTTACCGAAGGACAGCCCCAAATTCACCCCTCCACTTT. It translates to CASSYRRTAPNSPLHF.

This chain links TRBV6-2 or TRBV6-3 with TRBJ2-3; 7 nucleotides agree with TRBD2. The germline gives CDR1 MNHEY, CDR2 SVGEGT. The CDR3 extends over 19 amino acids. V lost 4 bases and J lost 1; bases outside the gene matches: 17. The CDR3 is CASSWSQMAGEVGTDTQYF. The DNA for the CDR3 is TGTGCCAGCAGTTGGTCCCAGATGGCGGGAGAGGTGGGCACAGATACGCAGTATTTT.

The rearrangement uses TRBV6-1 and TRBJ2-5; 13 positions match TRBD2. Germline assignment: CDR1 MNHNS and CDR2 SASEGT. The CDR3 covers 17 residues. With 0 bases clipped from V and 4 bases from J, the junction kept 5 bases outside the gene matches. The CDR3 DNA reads TGTGCCAGCAGTGAAGCTCTCGGACTAGCGGGAGCAGAGACCCAGTACTTC. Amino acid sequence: CASSEALGLAGAETQYF.